This T cell receptor beta chain was identified during a study of blood T cell repertoires in COVID-19. As for the study in general: Acute and convalescent COVID-19 specimens originated in the United States, Italy and Spain. Sources were T cells, B-cell-depleted T cells, or PBMCs; the material itself was cDNA or gDNA.

Data came from immunoSEQ multiplex PCR; TCRdb stores just in-frame clones and leaves some out. The sample holds some 110,000 clones, roughly 92% seen once. This CDR3 is 13 amino acids long. Trimming took 7 bases from V and 9 from J, leaving 16 bases between them. The sequenced sample was peripheral blood. J is TRBJ2-1 and V is TRBV12-3 or TRBV12-4; the D gene is possibly TRBD1 (6 bases). This clonotype originated in a man between 50 and 59 years old with COVID-19, enrolled during active disease. The CDR3 DNA reads TGTGCCAGCACCTCCGGGTCCAGGGGTGAGCAGTTCTTC. Encoded protein: CASTSGSRGEQFF.